These 24 T cell receptor beta chains were all obtained from the same sample, sequenced in a study of shared clonotypes between healthy human individuals. Generated by immunoSEQ multiplex PCR, the TCRdb table keeps only in-frame clones and is missing some. This sample has 600,000 to 750,000 clones; roughly 88% occur once, and the top ten carry about a third. The sequenced sample consisted of memory CD8+ T cells from PBMCs. The subset is: CD45RO+ cells pooled with CCR7-negative TemRA cells. The receptors originated from a man aged 18 to 29 in good health. Some clones in this sample may be carry-over from other donors' samples.

In the case of this clone: This sequence may be a read error, since a much larger clone differs from it by one base. The rearrangement uses TRBV5-1 and TRBJ1-3; 8 positions agree with TRBD1. The junction had 1 base not matched to a gene; V was cut back by 4 bases and J by 4 bases. Per the germline V gene, CDR1 is SGHRS and CDR2 is YFSETQ. There are 13 residues in the CDR3. The CDR3 sequence is CASSGDRGNTIYF. In DNA, the CDR3 is TGCGCCAGCAGCGGGGACAGGGGAAACACCATATATTTT.

The chain joins TRBV10-3 to TRBJ1-1, with 7 bases lining up with TRBD1. The CDR3 spans 14 residues. The V gene end was trimmed by 6 bases and the J gene end by 1 base; junction bases not matched to a gene: 5. The germline gives CDR1 ENHRY, CDR2 SYGVKD. The CDR3 DNA follows: TGTGCCATCAGGCCCGGGACAGCGAACACTGAAGCTTTCTTT. Encoded protein: CAIRPGTANTEAFF.

This chain connects TRBV19 to TRBJ2-1, with a tentative D call TRBD2 (6 bases). CDR3 length: 13 residues. Trimming shortened V by 3 bases and J by 9 bases, and 12 bases separated the two germline ends. The germline CDR1 and CDR2 sequences are LNHDA and SQIVND (reference sequence). The CDR3 here is CASSIMRGREQFF. CDR3 bases: TGTGCCAGTAGTATTATGCGGGGACGTGAGCAGTTCTTC.

The chain uses TRBV7-9 and TRBJ1-4, with D perhaps matching TRBD1 (5 bases). The V and J ends lost 4 bases and 5 bases respectively, with 17 bases between them. Germline CDR1 is SEHNR and CDR2 is FQNEAQ (reference sequence). This CDR3 comprises 16 residues. Here the CDR3 reads CASSSRLEGLNEKLFF. CDR3 DNA sequence: TGTGCCAGCAGCTCCCGGTTGGAGGGGTTAAATGAAAAACTGTTTTTT.

In this sample, this clone turned up once. The chain combines TRBV11-3 with TRBJ2-3; 8 nucleotides line up with TRBD2. This CDR3 has 16 residues. Germline trimming cut 1 base from V and 2 bases from J; bases unmatched to any gene: 5. The germline gives CDR1 SGHNT, CDR2 YENEEA. The CDR3 reads CASSLGEREYTDTQYF. The DNA for the CDR3 is TGTGCCAGCAGCTTAGGGGAGCGGGAGTACACAGATACGCAGTATTTT.

This rearrangement joins TRBV2 to TRBJ2-7; D is unresolved. This CDR3 is 13 amino acids long. Germline-derived CDR1 and CDR2 are SNHLY and FYNNEI. V lost 2 bases, J lost 3 bases, and 8 bases lay in between. In DNA form, the CDR3 reads TGTGCCAGCAGTGAAAACCGCAGCTACGAGCAGTACTTC. Protein sequence: CASSENRSYEQYF.

The CDR3 DNA reads as TGTGCCAGCAGTGAGCGACAGGACCACAATGAGCAGTTCTTC. It codes for CASSERQDHNEQFF. V usage is TRBV27 and J usage is TRBJ2-1; D might be TRBD1 (6 bases). CDR3 length: 14 amino acids. Per the germline V gene, CDR1 is MNHEY and CDR2 is SMNVEV (reference sequence). With 5 bases removed from V and 5 bases from J, the gap between germline ends came to 13 bases.

This chain links TRBV30 with TRBJ1-1; a possible D gene is TRBD1 (5 bases). V was clipped by 0 bases and J by 11 bases, with 13 bases between them. CDR3 length: 12 residues. Germline V lookup: CDR1 GTSNPN, CDR2 SVGIG (reference sequence). The chain's CDR3 is CAWSVGGSGAFF. CDR3 nucleotides: TGTGCCTGGAGTGTGGGGGGGAGTGGGGCTTTCTTT.

This chain joins TRBV9 and TRBJ2-5; D is unclear. The CDR3 sequence is 14 residues long. The germline CDR1 and CDR2 sequences are SGDLS and YYNGEE. Trimming removed 2 bases from V and 4 bases from J, with 12 bases in between. CDR3 region: CASSVRGAGETQYF. The CDR3 nucleotides are TGTGCCAGCAGCGTCAGAGGAGCAGGAGAGACCCAGTACTTC. The variable domain in full, with the rest retrieved from reference TRBV9 and TRBJ2-5, is DSGVTQTPKHLITATGQRVTLRCSPRSGDLSVYWYQQSLDQGLQFLIQYYNGEERAKGNILERFSAQQFPDLHSELNLSSLELGDSALYFCASSVRGAGETQYFGPGTRLLVL.

The V gene is TRBV14, the J gene TRBJ2-3, with 7 bases fitting TRBD2. The germline gives CDR1 SGHDN, CDR2 FVKESK. This CDR3 is built from 14 residues. J was trimmed by 3 bases and V by 4 bases; bases with no gene match: 4. CDR3 coding DNA: TGTGCCAGCAGCCCGGGGAGGGATACAGATACGCAGTATTTT. It yields the protein CASSPGRDTDTQYF.

The rearrangement uses TRBV7-8 and TRBJ2-1, with TRBD2 matching 16 bases. J lost 10 bases, V lost 4 bases, and 7 bases had no gene match. CDR3 size: 16 residues. Per the germline V gene, CDR1 is SGHVS and CDR2 is FQNEAQ. In DNA, the CDR3 is TGTGCCAGCAGCTCGGGACTAGCGGGGGGGCCCGGGGAGCAGTTCTTC. Its translation is CASSSGLAGGPGEQFF.

The V gene is TRBV15, the J gene TRBJ1-1; D perhaps matches TRBD1 (5 bases). CDR1 and CDR2 from the germline V gene are LNHNV and YYDKDF (reference sequence). V was pared by 1 base and J by 5 bases, with 17 bases between. The CDR3 length is 16 residues. The CDR3 protein is CATSRGEGFGPTEAFF. The CDR3 DNA follows: TGTGCCACCAGCAGAGGCGAGGGGTTCGGGCCTACTGAAGCTTTCTTT.

This clone was counted a single time. The chain is built from TRBV7-2 and TRBJ2-3; D gene uncertain. The ends were cut back, 1 base at V and 5 bases at J, with 7 bases in the middle. The germline V gene encodes CDR1 SGHTA and CDR2 FQGNSA. CDR3 length equals 13 residues. The CDR3 DNA reads as TGTGCCAGCAGCTTAGAGTTAGTAGATACGCAGTATTTT. Encoded protein: CASSLELVDTQYF.

V is TRBV29-1 and J is TRBJ2-7, with a possible D match to TRBD2 (6 bases). The germline V gene has CDR1 SQVTM and CDR2 ANQGSEA. The CDR3 runs 14 residues. V lost 0 bases and J 2 bases, leaving 11 bases between the germline ends. This CDR3 reads CSVEDPRLAYEQYF. The CDR3 nucleotides read TGCAGCGTTGAAGACCCAAGACTAGCCTACGAGCAGTACTTC.

The chain recombines TRBV10-2 with TRBJ1-1; D unclear. The CDR3 runs 13 residues. Trimming stripped 2 bases from V and 4 bases from J, with 8 bases between. Germline values: CDR1 WSHSY, CDR2 SAAADI. CDR3 in DNA: TGCGCCAGCAGTGAGAGTTTGGGCACTGAAGCTTTCTTT. This codes for CASSESLGTEAFF.

This chain uses TRBV29-1 with TRBJ1-2; D call uncertain. Trimming removed 3 bases from V and 3 bases from J, with 5 bases in between. This CDR3 comprises 11 residues. Germline V gene data show CDR1 as SQVTM and CDR2 as ANQGSEA. Here the CDR3 DNA reads TGCAGCGTTGATAGGGACTATGGCTACACCTTC. Its translation is CSVDRDYGYTF.

J is TRBJ2-6 and V is TRBV7-9, with 12 bases lining up with TRBD1. The germline CDR1 and CDR2 sequences are SEHNR and FQNEAQ (reference sequence). With V trimmed by 1 base and J by 4 bases, 5 bases remained unmatched. This CDR3 contains 18 residues. The CDR3 reads CASSLGGTGGLGANVLTF. The CDR3 coding sequence is TGTGCCAGCAGCTTAGGTGGGACAGGGGGCTTGGGGGCCAACGTCCTGACTTTC. Looking up the rest from reference TRBV7-9 and TRBJ2-6 gives the full variable domain: DTGVSQNPRHKITKRGQNVTFRCDPISEHNRLYWYRQTLGQGPEFLTYFQNEAQLEKSRLLSDRFSAERPKGSFSTLEIQRTEQGDSAMYLCASSLGGTGGLGANVLTFGAGSRLTVL.

This clone was counted a few times. The chain has TRBV19 and TRBJ2-1, with D possibly TRBD1 on 6 matching bases. Trimming removed 7 bases from V and 2 bases from J, with 12 bases in between. The germline V gene has CDR1 LNHDA and CDR2 SQIVND (reference sequence). This CDR3 region has 14 residues. The CDR3 protein is CASKFRGPYNEQFF. The CDR3 DNA follows: TGTGCCAGTAAGTTCAGGGGACCCTACAATGAGCAGTTCTTC.

The J gene is TRBJ2-5, the V gene TRBV11-2, with 8 bases lining up with TRBD2. Trimming cost V 5 bases and J 5 bases; bases outside gene matches: 13. CDR1 is SGHAT and CDR2 is FQNNGV in the germline V gene. The CDR3 consists of 16 residues. CDR3 coding DNA: TGTGCCAGCAGCCCCGGACTAGCAAAGAAGGGGGAGACCCAGTACTTC. Translation: CASSPGLAKKGETQYF.

This chain joins TRBV7-6 and TRBJ2-7; 8 positions agree with TRBD2. This CDR3 is built from 17 residues. CDR1 is SGHVS and CDR2 is FNYEAQ in the germline V gene. After removal of 5 bases from V and 3 bases from J, the junction contained 15 bases not matched to a gene. CDR3 nucleotide sequence: TGTGCCAGCAGCACACTCGGGGGGGCCGGCCCTTTCTACGAGCAGTACTTC. Its protein product is CASSTLGGAGPFYEQYF.

This chain uses TRBV10-2 with TRBJ1-2, with a possible D match to TRBD1 (5 bases). The CDR3 has 17 residues. The V gene's germline CDR1 is WSHSY and CDR2 SAAADI. The ends were cut back, 0 bases at V and 4 bases at J, with 18 bases in the middle. Here the CDR3 reads CASSESLGLGTTYGYTF. The CDR3 DNA is TGCGCCAGCAGTGAGTCGTTGGGGTTAGGGACCACCTATGGCTACACCTTC.

V usage is TRBV6-5 and J usage is TRBJ2-5; TRBD2 might be the D (6 bases). The CDR3 runs 14 residues. Trimming removed 6 bases at V and 2 bases at J, with 13 bases between. Germline V lookup: CDR1 MNHEY, CDR2 SVGAGI. CDR3 sequence: CASSRTGTQETQYF. In DNA form, the CDR3 reads TGTGCCAGCAGCCGCACCGGGACTCAAGAGACCCAGTACTTC.

The chain joins TRBV29-1 to TRBJ2-3, with TRBD2 as a possible D gene (5 bases). The CDR3 totals 15 residues. CDR1 is SQVTM and CDR2 is ANQGSEA in the germline V gene. V gave up 7 bases and J gave up 7 bases, with 24 bases separating them. The CDR3 protein is CSAEGWLPSVNTQYF. The CDR3 DNA follows: TGCAGCGCCGAGGGTTGGCTCCCCTCCGTGAATACGCAGTATTTT.

V and J are TRBV19 and TRBJ2-7, with 9 bases that match TRBD1. Germline values: CDR1 LNHDA, CDR2 SQIVND (reference sequence). The V gene end was trimmed by 0 bases and the J gene end by 3 bases; junction bases not matched to a gene: 12. The CDR3 has 18 amino acids. The CDR3 DNA follows: TGTGCCAGTAGTATAGATCTGTTTGACAGGGGGAACCTCTACGAGCAGTACTTC. Translation: CASSIDLFDRGNLYEQYF.